A selection of T cell receptor beta chains follows, all from one sample in a study of T cells after yellow fever vaccination. One entry per CDR3 protein results from TCRdb running MiXCR on the 5' RACE reads. The sample lists some 350,000 distinct CDR3 sequences, over 8% occurring once. The specimen comprised PBMCs, sampled on the day of the first yellow fever vaccination. The origin of the receptors is a man between 18 and 35 years old who received the YFV17D yellow fever vaccine. Each CDR3 is given with its conserved first and last residue. The order of the fields is J gene, V gene, D gene, clone size, CDR3 length, CDR3 protein, CDR3 DNA. A D gene is named only where the DNA matches it firmly. Clone size is shown for a subset of rows, as once, few, many or a class of expanded clone.

>TRBJ2-1|TRBV4-3|-|-|15
CAGSQGVGPKGEQFF
TGCGCCGGCAGCCAAGGTGTCGGGCCCAAAGGGGAGCAGTTCTTC
>TRBJ1-1|TRBV7-9|-|-|14
CASSLGSGRPEAFF
TGTGCCAGCAGCTTAGGCAGCGGGAGGCCTGAAGCTTTCTTT
>TRBJ1-2|TRBV6-2/TRBV6-3|-|-|13
CASSDLRGYGYTF
TGTGCCAGCAGTGATCTTCGAGGCTATGGCTACACCTTC
>TRBJ1-5|TRBV20-1|-|few|12
CSGRQSNQPQHF
TGCAGTGGACGACAGAGCAATCAGCCCCAGCATTTT
>TRBJ1-2|TRBV4-1|TRBD1|few|16
CASSQWTGTGGDGYTF
TGCGCCAGCAGCCAGTGGACCGGGACAGGGGGTGATGGCTACACCTTC
>TRBJ2-1|TRBV11-2|TRBD2|few|14
CASSRMSSGDEQFF
TGTGCCAGCAGCCGCATGAGTAGCGGGGACGAGCAGTTCTTC
>TRBJ1-1|TRBV28|TRBD1|few|17
CASQNHGTGIMNTEAFF
TGTGCCAGCCAAAACCACGGGACAGGGATTATGAACACTGAAGCTTTCTTT
>TRBJ2-3|TRBV20-1|TRBD2|few|18
CSARGGLAGGRGKDTQYF
TGCAGTGCTAGAGGTGGACTAGCGGGGGGGCGGGGGAAAGATACGCAGTATTTT
>TRBJ2-1|TRBV19|TRBD1|-|16
CASRKLADRVGNEQFF
TGTGCCAGTAGAAAACTGGCCGACAGGGTGGGCAATGAGCAGTTCTTC
>TRBJ2-2|TRBV6-5|TRBD1|few|17
CASSYSTRGLYTGELFF
TGTGCCAGCAGTTACTCGACCAGGGGGCTGTACACCGGGGAGCTGTTTTTT
>TRBJ1-5|TRBV5-8|-|many|15
CASSFLSGEDQPQHF
TGTGCCAGCAGCTTTTTGTCAGGCGAGGATCAGCCCCAGCATTTT
>TRBJ2-2|TRBV20-1|-|many|11
CSAYGGGELFF
TGCAGTGCGTACGGGGGCGGGGAGCTGTTTTTT
>TRBJ1-2|TRBV7-2|-|many|17
CASSPDFYWGLGYGYTF
TGTGCCAGCAGCCCAGACTTTTACTGGGGGCTTGGCTATGGCTACACCTTC
>TRBJ1-1|TRBV12-3/TRBV12-4|-|many|13
CASRLGTPTEAFF
TGTGCCAGCAGGCTCGGGACTCCAACTGAAGCTTTCTTT
>TRBJ2-5|TRBV5-1|TRBD2|-|14
CASSSSGGPETQYF
TGCGCCAGCAGCTCTAGCGGGGGGCCAGAGACCCAGTACTTC
>TRBJ2-1|TRBV20-1|-|few|14
CSAQTGSPYNEQFF
TGCAGTGCCCAGACAGGTTCCCCCTACAATGAGCAGTTCTTC
>TRBJ2-5|TRBV20-1|-|few|13
CSAISTGYGTQYF
TGCAGTGCTATTAGTACAGGGTATGGGACCCAGTACTTC
>TRBJ1-6|TRBV5-1|-|-|15
CASSLTGSYNSPLHF
TGCGCCAGCAGCTTGACGGGGTCCTATAATTCACCCCTCCACTTT
>TRBJ2-1|TRBV6-5|TRBD2|few|15
CASSYSFPGRNEQFF
TGTGCCAGCAGTTACTCTTTTCCCGGGAGGAATGAGCAGTTCTTC
>TRBJ2-1|TRBV29-1|-|-|12
CSVEDLQDEQFF
TGCAGCGTTGAAGATTTACAGGATGAGCAGTTCTTC
>TRBJ2-5|TRBV29-1|TRBD2|few|15
CSVDGLAGGRETQYF
TGCAGCGTTGATGGGCTAGCGGGGGGTAGGGAGACCCAGTACTTC
>TRBJ2-7|TRBV4-1|-|many|14
CASSQPLRSYEQYF
TGCGCCAGCAGCCAACCCCTTCGATCCTACGAGCAGTACTTC
>TRBJ1-2|TRBV27|-|few|14
CASSFQGAGFGYTF
TGTGCCAGCAGTTTTCAGGGCGCCGGATTCGGCTACACCTTC
>TRBJ1-2|TRBV5-5|TRBD1|few|15
CASSLGQGWNYGYTF
TGTGCCAGCAGCCTCGGACAGGGGTGGAACTATGGCTACACCTTC
>TRBJ1-1|TRBV10-3|-|few|14
CAISPSPGSTEAFF
TGTGCCATCAGTCCCTCACCGGGGAGCACTGAAGCTTTCTTT
>TRBJ1-5|TRBV6-1|-|many|14
CASFEPAEAQPQHF
TGTGCCAGCTTTGAGCCGGCGGAGGCTCAGCCCCAGCATTTT
>TRBJ2-1|TRBV20-1|-|few|15
CSARGPSTRNNEQFF
TGCAGTGCTAGAGGCCCTAGCACGCGCAACAATGAGCAGTTCTTC
>TRBJ1-1|TRBV7-2|-|few|13
CASTLLGDTEAFF
TGTGCCAGCACCTTGTTAGGGGACACTGAAGCTTTCTTT
>TRBJ2-5|TRBV27|-|few|12
CASSLSGRTQYF
TGTGCCAGCAGTTTATCTGGGCGGACCCAGTACTTC
>TRBJ1-5|TRBV20-1|TRBD1|-|14
CSADRGQSNQPQHF
TGCAGTGCCGACAGGGGGCAAAGCAATCAGCCCCAGCATTTT
>TRBJ2-5|TRBV7-8|TRBD1|many|12
CASSTGGETQYF
TGTGCCAGCAGCACAGGGGGGGAGACCCAGTACTTC
>TRBJ1-4|TRBV2|-|-|12
CAGDIGNEKLFF
TGTGCCGGCGACATTGGTAATGAAAAACTGTTTTTT
>TRBJ2-7|TRBV18|-|-|15
CASSPLVTQAYEQYF
TGTGCCAGCTCACCACTTGTTACGCAGGCCTACGAGCAGTACTTC
>TRBJ2-5|TRBV24-1|TRBD2|-|16
CATTTEAGAGQETQYF
TGTGCCACCACCACCGAGGCGGGAGCGGGGCAAGAGACCCAGTACTTC
>TRBJ2-3|TRBV7-9|TRBD2|-|15
CASSFSGESTDTQYF
TGTGCCAGCAGCTTTAGCGGGGAGAGCACAGATACGCAGTATTTT
>TRBJ2-4|TRBV20-1|-|few|14
CSARPSVAKNIQYF
TGCAGTGCAAGACCGTCTGTAGCCAAAAACATTCAGTACTTC
>TRBJ1-2|TRBV5-8|-|many|17
CASNLPRLRVGGNGYTF
TGTGCCAGCAACTTGCCACGATTACGAGTGGGGGGTAATGGCTACACCTTC
>TRBJ2-5|TRBV7-8|-|-|15
CASSFEISGRETQYF
TGTGCCAGCAGCTTCGAGATTTCTGGGCGGGAGACCCAGTACTTC
>TRBJ2-7|TRBV27|-|many|14
CASSPTGYSYEQYF
TGTGCCAGCAGTCCCACGGGCTACTCCTACGAGCAGTACTTC
>TRBJ1-2|TRBV7-9|-|few|13
CASSLDRAGGYTF
TGTGCCAGCAGCTTAGACAGGGCTGGTGGCTACACCTTC
>TRBJ2-4|TRBV6-1|TRBD1|few|15
CASSRDRGYENIQYF
TGTGCCAGCAGTAGGGACAGGGGATACGAAAACATTCAGTACTTC
>TRBJ2-3|TRBV12-3/TRBV12-4|-|few|17
CASSFDKGTQSTDTQYF
TGTGCCAGCAGTTTCGACAAGGGGACCCAAAGCACAGATACGCAGTATTTT
>TRBJ1-2|TRBV12-3/TRBV12-4|-|few|13
CASSSFRAKGYTF
TGTGCCAGCAGTTCCTTCAGGGCAAAGGGCTACACCTTC
>TRBJ2-7|TRBV7-9|-|many|15
CASSPGTDWGNEQYF
TGTGCCAGCAGCCCCGGGACCGATTGGGGGAACGAGCAGTACTTC
>TRBJ1-1|TRBV7-2|-|once|13
CASSSAFRTKAFF
TGTGCCAGCAGCTCGGCTTTCAGGACTAAAGCTTTCTTT
>TRBJ2-1|TRBV20-1|TRBD2|many|15
CSARDLTSGGNEQFF
TGCAGTGCTAGAGATTTAACTAGCGGGGGCAATGAGCAGTTCTTC
>TRBJ2-3|TRBV5-6|-|few|17
CASSPRGRISIVDTQYF
TGTGCCAGCAGCCCGCGGGGGCGTATTTCGATCGTAGATACGCAGTATTTT
>TRBJ2-6|TRBV7-3|-|-|17
CASSWLPTLSGANVLTF
TGTGCCAGCAGCTGGCTTCCCACCCTCTCTGGGGCCAACGTCCTGACTTTC
>TRBJ2-2|TRBV5-1|-|once|13
CASQTGPAGELFF
TGCGCCAGCCAAACCGGGCCGGCCGGGGAGCTGTTTTTT